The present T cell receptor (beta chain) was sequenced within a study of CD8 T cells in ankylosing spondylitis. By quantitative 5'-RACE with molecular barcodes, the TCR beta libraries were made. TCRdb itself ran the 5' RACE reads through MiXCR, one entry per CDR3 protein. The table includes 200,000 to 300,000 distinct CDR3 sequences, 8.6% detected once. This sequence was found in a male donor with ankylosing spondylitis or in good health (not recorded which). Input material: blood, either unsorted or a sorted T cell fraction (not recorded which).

CDR3: CASSRRHMNTEAFF. The CDR3 DNA follows: TGTGCCAGCAGCAGACGACACATGAACACTGAAGCTTTCTTT. This chain links TRBV5-6 with TRBJ1-1, with D unresolved. CDR1 is SGHDT and CDR2 is YYEEEE in the germline V gene. The V gene lost 4 bases and the J gene lost 0 bases, with 10 bases spanning the gap. The CDR3 loop spans 14 amino acids.